This T cell receptor (beta chain) comes out of a study of CD8+CD57+ T cells in acquired aplastic anemia. Looking at the study overall: Recorded DNA amounts for sorted CD4+ and CD8+ cells had an average of 3.2 ug.

CDR3 and TCR beta VDJ profiling relied on a genomic DNA template. TCRdb reprocessed the reads via MiXCR and lists one record per CDR3 protein. Counted here are 120,000 or so distinct CDR3 sequences, over 30% occurring once; the ten biggest clones make up about 3%. This clonotype was found many times. All patients picked for sequencing had shown, by flow cytometry, an expansion of CD8+CD57+ cells. There were no patients without severe acquired aplastic anemia. Blood sampling was performed on the patients, and none of them had received therapy by then. The sample comprised sorted CD4+, CD8+, or CD8+CD57+ T cells (not recorded which) from PBMCs. The sequence was obtained from a human donor with aplastic anemia.

This CDR3 is CASSFREGYGYTF. The CDR3 DNA reads TGTGCCAGCAGTTTCAGGGAAGGTTATGGCTACACCTTC. The rearrangement uses TRBV28 and TRBJ1-2, with D perhaps matching TRBD1 (5 bases). V was clipped by 3 bases and J by 5 bases, with 10 bases between them. CDR3 length: 13 amino acids. Looked up from germline, CDR1 is MDHEN and CDR2 is SYDVKM.